These 16 T cell receptor beta chains were all obtained from the same sample, sequenced in a study of shared clonotypes between healthy human individuals. CD8 cells classed as naive were CD45RO-negative and positively selected for CCR7, excluding terminally differentiated effector memory CD45RA+ cells. Method: immunoSEQ multiplex PCR; TCRdb's copy keeps in-frame clones and lacks some. The table shows about 2 million clones, with over 85% occurring only once. Specimen: naive CD8+ T cells sorted from blood. These receptors all stem from a man aged 18 to 30 in good health.

The chain has TRBV2 and TRBJ1-6, with D maybe TRBD1 (5 bases). CDR1 SNHLY and CDR2 FYNNEI come from the germline V gene. The CDR3 runs to 18 residues. The V end lost 0 bases, the J end lost 4 bases, and 16 bases lay between the germline ends. As DNA, the CDR3 is TGTGCCAGCAGTGAAGCGGGGGTTGGCTGGGAGTATAATTCACCCCTCCACTTT. The encoded protein is CASSEAGVGWEYNSPLHF.

Of note for this clone: This may arise from a read error, as a much more abundant clone is one base away. Since the CDR3 does not end with the conserved phenylalanine or tryptophan, this likely comes from a read error. The V and J genes are TRBV30 and TRBJ1-1; D is perhaps TRBD1 (6 bases). Germline values: CDR1 GTSNPN, CDR2 SVGIG (reference sequence). Trimming shortened V by 4 bases and J by 5 bases, and 8 bases separated the two germline ends. The CDR3 totals 11 residues. The CDR3 DNA sequence: TGTGCCTGGACAGGGGCGACTGAAGCTTTCCTT. Residues: CAWTGATEAFL.

The chain carries TRBV7-6 and TRBJ2-2; D might be TRBD1 (5 bases). The CDR3 has 13 amino acids. Germline CDR1 reads SGHVS; CDR2 reads FNYEAQ. With 4 bases removed from V and 5 bases from J, the gap between germline ends came to 8 bases. The DNA of the CDR3 is TGTGCCAGCAGCTACCAGGGTACCGGGGAGCTGTTTTTT. Its protein product is CASSYQGTGELFF.

The table lists this clone with a count of one. The CDR3 DNA sequence: TGTGCCAGCAGTCTAGGATCAGGACAGCACAATGAGCAGTTCTTC. Translated, it gives CASSLGSGQHNEQFF. The chain carries TRBV9 and TRBJ2-1; possibly TRBD1 for D (6 bases). V lost 5 bases and J 5 bases, leaving 17 bases between the germline ends. Germline-derived CDR1 and CDR2 are SGDLS and YYNGEE. The CDR3 totals 15 residues.

This chain uses TRBV19 with TRBJ2-5, with D perhaps matching TRBD1 (5 bases). The length of the CDR3 is 15 residues. The V and J ends lost 3 bases and 4 bases respectively, with 15 bases between them. The germline gives CDR1 LNHDA, CDR2 SQIVND (reference sequence). The CDR3 reads CASSINRQGLETQYF. In DNA form, the CDR3 reads TGTGCCAGTAGTATTAACAGGCAGGGTTTAGAGACCCAGTACTTC.

The chain has TRBV5-6 and TRBJ2-3; TRBD2 agrees at 13 bases. V shed 4 bases, J shed 5 bases, and the junction held 4 bases outside the gene matches. The CDR3 has 15 amino acids. The V gene's germline CDR1 is SGHDT and CDR2 YYEEEE. CDR3 in DNA: TGTGCCAGCAGCCAGACTAGCGGGGGGAGAGATACGCAGTATTTT. Translating it yields CASSQTSGGRDTQYF.

This chain links TRBV6-4 with TRBJ1-6; D uncertain. V dropped 6 bases and J dropped 7 bases, with 13 bases sitting between them. The CDR3 length is 14 residues. CDR1 MRHNA and CDR2 SNTAGT come from the germline V gene. CDR3 nucleotide sequence: TGTGCCAGCAGAGACGGGGTTCTAAATTCACCCCTCCACTTT. Its protein is CASRDGVLNSPLHF.

The J gene is TRBJ2-3, the V gene TRBV11-2; TRBD2 is a possible D gene (9 bases). The germline V gene encodes CDR1 SGHAT and CDR2 FQNNGV. The CDR3 is 15 amino acids. The ends were cut back, 5 bases at V and 6 bases at J, with 18 bases in the middle. CDR3 coding DNA: TGTGCCAGCAGCCCAGGGGGCGGGGGGGAGGATACGCAGTATTTT. Its translation: CASSPGGGGEDTQYF.

The CDR3 coding sequence is TGTGCCAGCAGTGAGGCTAGCGGGGGGCCGAGCTCCTACAATGAGCAGTTCTTC. Translating it yields CASSEASGGPSSYNEQFF. The chain has TRBV2 and TRBJ2-1; 11 bases align to TRBD2. The CDR3 runs to 18 residues. In germline, CDR1 is SNHLY, CDR2 FYNNEI. V dropped 3 bases and J dropped 0; count of bases not matched to a gene: 7. The variable domain in full, completed from reference TRBV2 and TRBJ2-1, reads EPEVTQTPSHQVTQMGQEVILRCVPISNHLYFYWYRQILGQKVEFLVSFYNNEISEKSEIFDDQFSVERPDGSNFTLKIRSTKLEDSAMYFCASSEASGGPSSYNEQFFGPGTRLTVL.

The rearrangement links TRBV5-1 to TRBJ1-2, with a tentative D call TRBD1 (5 bases). Trimming stripped 0 bases from V and 4 bases from J, with 10 bases between. Per germline, CDR1 SGHRS and CDR2 YFSETQ. There are 14 residues in the CDR3. CDR3 coding DNA: TGCGCCAGCAGCTTGGAACTGGGGCTCTATGGCTACACCTTC. Protein: CASSLELGLYGYTF.

The J gene is TRBJ1-2, the V gene TRBV27, with D unresolved. The CDR3 is made up of 15 amino acids. V dropped 3 bases and J dropped 6 bases, with 17 bases sitting between them. Per the germline V gene, CDR1 is MNHEY and CDR2 is SMNVEV (reference sequence). The CDR3 DNA sequence: TGTGCCAGCAGTTTGTGGGCGGCACCACGGGATGGCTACACCTTC. Its protein is CASSLWAAPRDGYTF.

J is TRBJ2-7 and V is TRBV27, with a tentative D call TRBD1 (6 bases). The CDR3 has 14 residues. CDR1 is MNHEY, CDR2 SMNVEV, per germline (reference sequence). Trimming stripped 2 bases from V and 4 bases from J, with 12 bases between. Written as DNA, the CDR3 is TGTGCCAGCAGTTTAACAGGGAACAGGTACGAGCAGTACTTC. As protein: CASSLTGNRYEQYF.

The chain links TRBV7-2 to TRBJ2-7; D gene ambiguous. V gave up 6 bases and J gave up 3 bases, with 18 bases separating them. This CDR3 has 15 amino acids. Germline assignment: CDR1 SGHTA and CDR2 FQGNSA. In DNA form, the CDR3 reads TGTGCCAGCAGTTCGAGACCCGGAGAGAGCTACGAGCAGTACTTC. Protein product: CASSSRPGESYEQYF. The whole variable domain, filled in from reference TRBV7-2 and TRBJ2-7, reads GAGVSQSPSNKVTEKGKDVELRCDPISGHTALYWYRQSLGQGLEFLIYFQGNSAPDKSGLPSDRFSAERTGGSVSTLTIQRTQQEDSAVYLCASSSRPGESYEQYFGPGTRLTVT.

The chain employs TRBV11-2 and TRBJ2-1; 8 bases line up with TRBD2. The CDR3 sequence is 15 residues long. Germline V gives CDR1 SGHAT, CDR2 FQNNGV. The ends lost 5 bases at V and 6 bases at J; junction bases unmatched: 9. CDR3 sequence (DNA): TGTGCCAGCAGCCTAAGAGCGGGAGCCGGCAATGAGCAGTTCTTC. The encoded protein is CASSLRAGAGNEQFF.

The chain employs TRBV10-2 and TRBJ2-7; a weak D match, TRBD2 (6 bases). Germline-derived CDR1 and CDR2 are WSHSY and SAAADI. Deletions cut 5 bases from V and 4 bases from J, with 21 bases between. The CDR3 contains 16 residues. CDR3 region: CASSPVPWGERYEQYF. In DNA, the CDR3 is TGCGCCAGCAGTCCCGTTCCCTGGGGGGAACGATACGAGCAGTACTTC.

J is TRBJ2-3 and V is TRBV25-1, with D perhaps matching TRBD2 (5 bases). Trimming stripped 8 bases from V and 8 bases from J, with 14 bases between. The germline CDR1 and CDR2 sequences are MGHDK and SYGVNS. The CDR3 spans 12 residues. The chain's CDR3 is CASGEPSGTQYF. The CDR3 region has the DNA TGTGCCAGCGGGGAGCCGTCGGGTACGCAGTATTTT.